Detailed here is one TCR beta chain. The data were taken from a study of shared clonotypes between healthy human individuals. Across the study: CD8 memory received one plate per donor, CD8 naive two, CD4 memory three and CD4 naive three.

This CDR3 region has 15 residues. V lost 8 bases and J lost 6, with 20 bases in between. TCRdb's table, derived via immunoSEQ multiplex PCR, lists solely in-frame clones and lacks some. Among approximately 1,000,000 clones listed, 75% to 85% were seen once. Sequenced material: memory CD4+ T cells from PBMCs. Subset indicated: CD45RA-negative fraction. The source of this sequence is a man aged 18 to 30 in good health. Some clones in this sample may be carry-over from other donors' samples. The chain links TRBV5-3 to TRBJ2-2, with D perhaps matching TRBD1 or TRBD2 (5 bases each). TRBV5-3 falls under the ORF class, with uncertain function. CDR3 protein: CASSRRDGSPGELFF. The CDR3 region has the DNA TGTGCCAGCAGCCGCCGGGACGGCAGTCCCGGGGAGCTGTTTTTT.